The next 32 T cell receptor beta chains were all read from a single sample in a study of blood T cell repertoires in COVID-19. Generated by immunoSEQ multiplex PCR, the TCRdb table keeps only in-frame clones and is missing some. The sample lists just under 350,000 clones; 87% were seen once. The source material was peripheral blood. The receptors were sampled from a woman between 45 and 65 years old with COVID-19, enrolled during active disease.

The V gene is TRBV19, the J gene TRBJ2-3, with 14 bases fitting TRBD2. This CDR3 spans 17 amino acids. Germline V gene sequence: CDR1 LNHDA, CDR2 SQIVND (reference sequence). The V gene end was trimmed by 7 bases and the J gene end by 5 bases; junction bases not matched to a gene: 11. CDR3 region: CASTSLTSGRALDTQYF. The CDR3 DNA is TGTGCCAGTACCTCACTGACTAGCGGGAGGGCTTTAGATACGCAGTATTTT.

This chain joins TRBV19 and TRBJ2-2, with D maybe TRBD1 (5 bases). Trimming cost V 1 base and J 4 bases, with 10 bases left between them. Germline V gene data show CDR1 as LNHDA and CDR2 as SQIVND (reference sequence). The CDR3 is 15 residues long. CDR3 residues: CASSIVPGLTGELFF. The DNA for the CDR3 is TGTGCCAGTAGTATAGTACCAGGGCTCACCGGGGAGCTGTTTTTT. Based on the CDR3 plus reference TRBV19 and TRBJ2-2, the full variable domain is DGGITQSPKYLFRKEGQNVTLSCEQNLNHDAMYWYRQDPGQGLRLIYYSQIVNDFQKGDIAEGYSVSREKKESFPLTVTSAQKNPTAFYLCASSIVPGLTGELFFGEGSRLTVL.

The chain joins TRBV24-1 to TRBJ1-3; D gene uncertain. The germline V gene has CDR1 KGHDR and CDR2 SFDVKD. This CDR3 is 14 amino acids long. V lost 10 bases to trimming and J lost 5 bases, with 17 bases between them. CDR3 bases: TGTGCCACGAGTTCCCCGAGGCCCCGAAACACCATATATTTT. Translation: CATSSPRPRNTIYF.

The chain is built from TRBV5-5 and TRBJ1-5; the D is unclear. The V end lost 4 bases, the J end lost 6 bases, and 11 bases lay between the germline ends. The CDR3 covers 13 residues. Germline V gene data show CDR1 as SGHKS and CDR2 as YYEKEE (reference sequence). CDR3 bases: TGTGCCAGCAGCCCTCGGGGTTTTCAGCCCCAGCATTTT. It translates to CASSPRGFQPQHF. Full variable domain (remainder filled in from reference TRBV5-5 and TRBJ1-5): DAGVTQSPTHLIKTRGQQVTLRCSPISGHKSVSWYQQVLGQGPQFIFQYYEKEERGRGNFPDRFSARQFPNYSSELNVNALLLGDSALYLCASSPRGFQPQHFGDGTRLSIL.

The rearrangement uses TRBV18 and TRBJ1-5; 8 bases fit TRBD1. Trimming at V came to 3 bases and at J to 3 bases, leaving 10 bases not matched to a gene. CDR3 length equals 17 residues. The germline V gene has CDR1 KGHSH and CDR2 LQKENI. The CDR3 here is CASSPEDRGLVNQPQHF. CDR3 coding DNA: TGTGCCAGCTCACCGGAAGACAGGGGCCTCGTCAATCAGCCCCAGCATTTT.

V and J are TRBV2 and TRBJ2-6; 7 positions agree with TRBD1. The J segment lost 3 bases and the V segment lost 7 bases, leaving 9 bases of the junction unmatched. The CDR3 spans 16 residues. CDR1 is SNHLY and CDR2 is FYNNEI in the germline V gene. The CDR3 coding sequence is TGTGCCAGCACTTCGGACAGGTCGAATGGGGCCAACGTCCTGACTTTC. Translated, it gives CASTSDRSNGANVLTF.

The V and J genes are TRBV5-4 and TRBJ2-5; 9 bases agree with TRBD2. CDR1 and CDR2 (germline): SGHNT, YYREEE (reference sequence). J lost 4 bases, V lost 5 bases, and 12 bases had no gene match. The CDR3 loop spans 16 amino acids. The CDR3 coding sequence is TGTGCCAGCAGAAATAGCGGGAGCGGGGTAAGAGAGACCCAGTACTTC. It codes for CASRNSGSGVRETQYF.

In this sample, this clone turned up a few times. The V and J genes are TRBV30 and TRBJ2-5; perhaps TRBD1 as D (6 bases). The CDR3 runs to 16 residues. Germline lookup yields CDR1 GTSNPN and CDR2 SVGIG (reference sequence). V lost 3 bases and J lost 1, with 18 bases in between. The CDR3 reads CAWSPVAHRAQETQYF. DNA for the CDR3: TGTGCCTGGAGCCCCGTCGCCCACAGGGCCCAAGAGACCCAGTACTTC.

The chain has TRBV11-2 and TRBJ2-7; TRBD2 agrees at 10 bases. CDR1 SGHAT and CDR2 FQNNGV come from the germline V gene. V was pared by 5 bases and J by 6 bases, with 7 bases of the junction left unmatched. This CDR3 region has 14 residues. As DNA, the CDR3 is TGTGCCAGCAGCCCTAGCGGGAGTTTGTCCGAGCAGTACTTC. Its translation: CASSPSGSLSEQYF.

This clone has just a few counts. The chain has TRBV4-3 and TRBJ2-7; maybe TRBD2 (5 bases). V was cut by 0 bases and J by 0 bases, with 9 bases left in between. Germline CDR1 and CDR2: LGHNA and YSLEER. CDR3 length: 15 residues. CDR3 amino acids: CASSQEWESSYEQYF. CDR3 in DNA: TGCGCCAGCAGCCAAGAGTGGGAGAGCTCCTACGAGCAGTACTTC.

The chain combines TRBV6-5 with TRBJ2-7; D is uncertain. CDR1 is MNHEY and CDR2 is SVGAGI in the germline V gene. V was clipped by 7 bases and J by 2 bases, with 6 bases between them. The CDR3 loop spans 11 amino acids. In DNA, the CDR3 is TGTGCCAGCAAGAGTGCCTACGAGCAGTACTTC. Translation gives CASKSAYEQYF.

This sequence joins TRBV9 and TRBJ1-1; 10 bases are shared with TRBD1. Germline values: CDR1 SGDLS, CDR2 YYNGEE. This CDR3 spans 15 amino acids. The V segment lost 3 bases and the J segment 3 bases; nucleotides outside the gene matches: 5. The CDR3 loop reads CASSALGTGDTEAFF. For the CDR3, the DNA is TGTGCCAGCAGCGCCTTAGGGACAGGGGACACTGAAGCTTTCTTT.

The genes are TRBV7-2 and TRBJ1-4; TRBD1 might be the D (5 bases). The germline CDR1 and CDR2 sequences are SGHTA and FQGNSA. Trimming shortened V by 5 bases and J by 10 bases, and 17 bases separated the two germline ends. The CDR3 runs 14 residues. CDR3 DNA: TGTGCCAGCAGCAAGGGGCCTGACGGTGGAAAACTGTTTTTT. Protein: CASSKGPDGGKLFF.

The table lists this clone with a few counts. The chain couples TRBV19 to TRBJ2-5; 13 nucleotides match TRBD2. The germline gives CDR1 LNHDA, CDR2 SQIVND (reference sequence). The length of the CDR3 is 17 residues. Germline trimming cut 6 bases from V and 1 base from J; bases unmatched to any gene: 8. CDR3 DNA: TGTGCCAGTAGCCCAGGACTAGCGGGGGCCTTCCAAGAGACCCAGTACTTC. This encodes CASSPGLAGAFQETQYF.

The CDR3: CASSLGQGFLGYTF. CDR3 DNA sequence: TGTGCCAGCAGTTTGGGACAGGGGTTCCTCGGCTACACCTTC. V is TRBV27 and J is TRBJ1-2; 10 bases match TRBD1. After removal of 3 bases from V and 8 bases from J, the junction contained 6 bases not matched to a gene. Per the germline V gene, CDR1 is MNHEY and CDR2 is SMNVEV (reference sequence). CDR3 size: 14 residues.

V is TRBV19 and J is TRBJ2-1; 14 bases are a match to TRBD2. CDR1 is LNHDA and CDR2 is SQIVND in the germline V gene (reference sequence). V trimming: 5 bases; J trimming: 8 bases; junction bases outside the gene matches: 23. CDR3 length: 21 amino acids. This chain's CDR3 is CASSYKPGTSGSGRYWYEQFF. CDR3 DNA sequence: TGTGCCAGTAGTTACAAACCGGGGACTAGCGGGAGTGGTCGGTATTGGTATGAGCAGTTCTTC.

The rearrangement joins TRBV4-1 to TRBJ2-5; 8 bases align to TRBD2. Per germline, CDR1 MGHRA and CDR2 YSYEKL. V was pared by 1 base and J by 6 bases, with 10 bases of the junction left unmatched. CDR3 length: 16 residues. The CDR3 coding sequence is TGCGCCAGCAGCCAAGTTGACGGGAGGGCAGGGCAGACCCAGTACTTC. Its protein product is CASSQVDGRAGQTQYF.

V gene TRBV30 combines with J gene TRBJ1-4; TRBD1 matches at 9 bases. CDR3 length equals 14 residues. Germline-derived CDR1 and CDR2 are GTSNPN and SVGIG (reference sequence). J lost 5 bases, V lost 2 bases, and 3 bases had no gene match. The CDR3 sequence: CAWSSGTGNEKLFF. CDR3 DNA: TGTGCCTGGAGTTCCGGGACAGGGAATGAAAAACTGTTTTTT.

The rearrangement uses TRBV28 and TRBJ1-5; no clear D gene. Trimming stripped 5 bases from V and 5 bases from J, with 16 bases between. CDR3 length: 15 residues. Looked up from germline, CDR1 is MDHEN and CDR2 is SYDVKM. The CDR3 DNA sequence: TGTGCCAGCAGTCCCTCCGGGTATCGTGATCAGCCCCAGCATTTT. It codes for CASSPSGYRDQPQHF. Full variable domain (rest looked up from reference TRBV28 and TRBJ1-5): DVKVTQSSRYLVKRTGEKVFLECVQDMDHENMFWYRQDPGLGLRLIYFSYDVKMKEKGDIPEGYSVSREKKERFSLILESASTNQTSMYLCASSPSGYRDQPQHFGDGTRLSIL.

The V and J genes are TRBV7-2 and TRBJ2-7; 12 nucleotides align to TRBD1. Germline CDR1 is SGHTA and CDR2 is FQGNSA. The J segment lost 6 bases and the V segment lost 5 bases, leaving 8 bases of the junction unmatched. The CDR3 extends over 15 amino acids. CDR3 loop: CASSVVGQGASEQYF. In nucleotides, the CDR3 is TGTGCCAGCAGCGTTGTGGGACAGGGGGCCTCCGAGCAGTACTTC.

The genes are TRBV19 and TRBJ2-7; TRBD2 aligns across 11 bases. The germline gives CDR1 LNHDA, CDR2 SQIVND (reference sequence). Trimming cost V 3 bases and J 3 bases; bases outside gene matches: 4. The CDR3 length is 15 residues. In nucleotides, the CDR3 is TGTGCCAGTAGTATTGTAGCGGGAGGGGTCTACGAGCAGTACTTC. Translated, it gives CASSIVAGGVYEQYF.

This chain links TRBV9 with TRBJ2-1; tentatively, D is TRBD2 (6 bases). The CDR3 extends over 13 amino acids. Germline V gene lookup returns CDR1 SGDLS and CDR2 YYNGEE. The V end was cut by 4 bases, the J end by 3 bases, with 8 bases between. CDR3 sequence (DNA): TGTGCCAGCAGCCCGACTAGCTACAATGAGCAGTTCTTC. Its translation: CASSPTSYNEQFF. The full variable domain, its missing parts supplied by reference TRBV9 and TRBJ2-1, is DSGVTQTPKHLITATGQRVTLRCSPRSGDLSVYWYQQSLDQGLQFLIQYYNGEERAKGNILERFSAQQFPDLHSELNLSSLELGDSALYFCASSPTSYNEQFFGPGTRLTVL.

This chain connects TRBV6-5 to TRBJ2-3; D is unresolved. The CDR3 consists of 13 residues. Per germline, CDR1 MNHEY and CDR2 SVGAGI. With 6 bases removed from V and 1 base from J, the gap between germline ends came to 8 bases. CDR3 sequence (DNA): TGTGCCAGCAGGGCTGCCGGCACAGATACGCAGTATTTT. Amino acid sequence: CASRAAGTDTQYF.

The gene calls are TRBV20-1 and TRBJ2-3; the D is unclear. Germline V lookup: CDR1 DFQATT, CDR2 SNEGSKA (reference sequence). V was cut by 3 bases and J by 4 bases, with 14 bases left in between. This CDR3 has 14 amino acids. CDR3 bases: TGCAGTGCTAGTAACCGGTATGAGTCAGATACGCAGTATTTT. Translating it yields CSASNRYESDTQYF.

This sequence joins TRBV20-1 and TRBJ2-7, with a tentative D call TRBD2 (6 bases). The V end lost 3 bases, the J end lost 3 bases, and 6 bases lay between the germline ends. The germline V gene encodes CDR1 DFQATT and CDR2 SNEGSKA (reference sequence). This CDR3 contains 11 residues. In DNA form, the CDR3 reads TGCAGTGCTAGGCGGGGCTACGAGCAGTACTTC. Translation gives CSARRGYEQYF.

V and J are TRBV15 and TRBJ1-5; 7 bases agree with TRBD1. Germline V gene lookup returns CDR1 LNHNV and CDR2 YYDKDF (reference sequence). With V trimmed by 0 bases and J by 7 bases, 9 bases remained unmatched. This CDR3 is 16 amino acids long. CDR3 sequence: CATSRDHPRQGQPQHF. The CDR3 DNA follows: TGTGCCACCAGCAGAGATCACCCGAGACAGGGACAGCCCCAGCATTTT.

This clone has only one observation. This chain links TRBV24-1 with TRBJ2-7; 7 nucleotides align to TRBD1. CDR1 and CDR2 (germline): KGHDR, SFDVKD. The J segment lost 6 bases and the V segment lost 3 bases, leaving 10 bases of the junction unmatched. This CDR3 has 15 amino acids. CDR3: CATSDPRTGWGEQYF. DNA of the CDR3: TGTGCCACCAGTGATCCCAGGACAGGTTGGGGCGAGCAGTACTTC.

This rearrangement joins TRBV6-6 to TRBJ2-4; D is possibly TRBD1 (6 bases). The V and J ends lost 8 bases and 3 bases respectively, with 14 bases between them. The CDR3 contains 14 residues. From germline, CDR1 is MNHNY and CDR2 SVGAGI (reference sequence). This CDR3 is CASESGQSKNIQYF. CDR3 nucleotides: TGTGCCAGCGAATCGGGACAAAGCAAAAACATTCAGTACTTC.

The chain uses TRBV29-1 and TRBJ2-7; D remains unclear. Germline CDR1 is SQVTM and CDR2 is ANQGSEA. The V and J ends lost 6 bases and 3 bases respectively, with 9 bases between them. This CDR3 spans 11 amino acids. The CDR3 DNA follows: TGCAGCGTCCCCGGAGTCTACGAGCAGTACTTC. Protein: CSVPGVYEQYF.

CDR3: CASSSQGSNYGYTF. As DNA, the CDR3 is TGCGCCAGCAGCTCGCAGGGGTCTAACTATGGCTACACCTTC. The chain employs TRBV5-1 and TRBJ1-2; possible D gene TRBD1, 6 bases. This CDR3 spans 14 amino acids. Germline CDR1 SGHRS, CDR2 YFSETQ. Deletions cut 3 bases from V and 0 bases from J, with 9 bases between.

This sequence joins TRBV1 and TRBJ2-7; the table calls TRBD2, which could not be checked here. TRBV1 is noted as a pseudogene. The CDR3 length is 18 residues. Here the CDR3 DNA reads TGCACCAGCAGCCATCTGAGACTAGCGGGAGGGCCTGGTAACGAGCAGTACTTC. Amino acids: CTSSHLRLAGGPGNEQYF.

The chain recombines TRBV5-1 with TRBJ2-1; 7 bases match TRBD2. V was clipped by 4 bases and J by 4 bases; unmatched bases: 5. The CDR3 spans 14 residues. Germline CDR1 is SGHRS and CDR2 is YFSETQ. The CDR3 bases are TGCGCCAGCAGCCTCGATAGCGGGTACAATGAGCAGTTCTTC. This gives the protein CASSLDSGYNEQFF.